This entry lists 26 T cell receptor beta chains sequenced from one sample in a study of blood T cell repertoires in COVID-19. The repertoire was sequenced with immunoSEQ multiplex PCR; TCRdb's copy has only in-frame clones and lacks some. The sample includes around 290,000 clones, more than 75% of them seen just once. Sequencing was done on a sample of PBMCs or T cells enriched from blood (not recorded which). The receptors were gathered from a woman younger than 30 who had recovered from COVID-19.

The V call is TRBV28, the J call TRBJ2-7, with 11 positions matching TRBD2. Germline values: CDR1 MDHEN, CDR2 SYDVKM. The CDR3 runs 17 residues. With 6 bases clipped from V and 1 base from J, the junction kept 11 bases outside the gene matches. The CDR3: CASRNPSGRTYSYEQYF. CDR3 bases: TGTGCCAGCAGGAACCCTAGCGGGAGGACATATTCCTACGAGCAGTACTTC.

The chain links TRBV7-7 to TRBJ2-7, with a weak D call TRBD2 (6 bases). V shed 1 base and J shed 7 bases, with 11 bases lying between them. Germline CDR1 is SSHAT and CDR2 is FNYEAQ (reference sequence). This CDR3 is 13 amino acids long. CDR3 bases: TGTGCCAGCAGCTTAGGGAGGGCTGATGAGCAGTACTTC. Protein sequence: CASSLGRADEQYF.

The genes are TRBV7-8 and TRBJ1-5, with 10 bases lining up with TRBD1. The CDR3 totals 14 residues. With 8 bases clipped from V and 3 bases from J, the junction kept 4 bases outside the gene matches. Germline lookup yields CDR1 SGHVS and CDR2 FQNEAQ. CDR3 residues: CASGQGGPNQPQHF. CDR3 DNA: TGTGCCAGCGGACAGGGGGGCCCCAATCAGCCCCAGCATTTT.

This CDR3 reads CAWTHGLAGPNEQFF. DNA of the CDR3: TGTGCCTGGACCCACGGACTAGCGGGACCCAATGAGCAGTTCTTC. The rearrangement joins TRBV30 to TRBJ2-1; TRBD2 matches at 12 bases. Germline CDR1 reads GTSNPN; CDR2 reads SVGIG (reference sequence). The CDR3 loop spans 15 amino acids. Trimming at V came to 4 bases and at J to 6 bases, leaving 7 bases not matched to a gene.

This rearrangement joins TRBV27 to TRBJ2-5; perhaps TRBD1 as D (6 bases). This CDR3 is built from 17 residues. Trimming pared 6 bases from V and 4 bases from J, leaving 24 bases between. Germline loops: CDR1 MNHEY, CDR2 SMNVEV (reference sequence). CDR3 DNA sequence: TGTGCCAGCAGCCCCCTTGTGAACAGGGAAAGGCGAGAGACCCAGTACTTC. Translated, it gives CASSPLVNRERRETQYF.

This clone was seen once. The V gene is TRBV6-1, the J gene TRBJ1-1; 7 positions agree with TRBD1. The CDR3 totals 19 residues. Trimming took 0 bases from V and 0 from J; bases not matched to a gene: 13. Germline V gene data show CDR1 as MNHNS and CDR2 as SASEGT. CDR3 sequence: CASSEAIRGQGGVNTEAFF. In DNA, the CDR3 is TGTGCCAGCAGTGAAGCTATTCGGGGGCAGGGGGGTGTGAACACTGAAGCTTTCTTT.

CDR3 residues: CASSLRDNENSPLHF. The CDR3 region has the DNA TGTGCCAGCAGCTTGAGGGACAACGAGAATTCACCCCTCCACTTT. The V call is TRBV5-5, the J call TRBJ1-6; D is perhaps TRBD1 (6 bases). The CDR3 runs 15 residues. From germline, CDR1 is SGHKS and CDR2 YYEKEE (reference sequence). Between the trimmed V and J ends, which lost 1 base and 7 bases, there was a span of 12 bases.

The J gene is TRBJ2-3, the V gene TRBV7-6; TRBD2 matches at 9 bases. The CDR3 is 15 residues long. V lost 8 bases and J lost 4; bases outside the gene matches: 10. Germline assignment: CDR1 SGHVS and CDR2 FNYEAQ. As DNA, the CDR3 is TGTGCCAGCGTAGCGGGAGCGGTAATGCCAGATACGCAGTATTTT. Encoded protein: CASVAGAVMPDTQYF.

This chain uses TRBV9 with TRBJ2-7; 10 nucleotides line up with TRBD2. After removal of 0 bases from V and 7 bases from J, the junction contained 13 bases not matched to a gene. This CDR3 has 17 amino acids. Germline loops: CDR1 SGDLS, CDR2 YYNGEE. The CDR3 protein is CASSVDSGGAGMKEQYF. In DNA form, the CDR3 reads TGTGCCAGCAGCGTAGACAGCGGGGGGGCCGGGATGAAGGAGCAGTACTTC.

The chain employs TRBV2 and TRBJ2-1, with TRBD1 as a possible D gene (5 bases). Germline V gene data show CDR1 as SNHLY and CDR2 as FYNNEI. V lost 8 bases and J lost 10, with 21 bases in between. The CDR3 extends over 14 amino acids. CDR3 sequence (DNA): TGTGCCAGCGTGTTTGGGGCCCCACAGTACGAGCAGTTCTTC. This codes for CASVFGAPQYEQFF.

The chain's CDR3 is CASSGLRNRDWGGGEQFF. The CDR3 nucleotides are TGCGCCAGCAGTGGTCTTCGTAACCGAGACTGGGGAGGGGGTGAGCAGTTCTTC. The chain couples TRBV10-1 to TRBJ2-1; perhaps TRBD2 as D (7 bases). The ends were cut back, 4 bases at V and 9 bases at J, with 28 bases in the middle. This CDR3 is 18 amino acids long. Germline V gene sequence: CDR1 WNHNN, CDR2 SYGVQD (reference sequence).

The chain employs TRBV30 and TRBJ1-1; D is unresolved. Germline CDR1 GTSNPN, CDR2 SVGIG (reference sequence). The CDR3 covers 12 residues. Trimming took 7 bases from V and 4 from J, leaving 13 bases between them. CDR3 residues: CAFLAGGTEAFF. The CDR3 DNA is TGTGCCTTCCTGGCGGGTGGCACTGAAGCTTTCTTT.

A single count supports this clone. The J gene is TRBJ1-1, the V gene TRBV3-1 (or the pseudogene TRBV3-2), with a tentative D call TRBD1 (6 bases). CDR3 length: 15 amino acids. Trimming took off 3 bases at V and 0 bases at J, with 11 bases between the two ends. CDR1 is LGHDT, CDR2 YNNKEL, per germline (reference sequence). The CDR3 DNA reads TGTGCCAGCAGCCATCCTGGACAGCTGAACACTGAAGCTTTCTTT. This codes for CASSHPGQLNTEAFF.

This clone occurred a few times. J is TRBJ1-6 and V is TRBV7-2; D is unclear. The CDR3 length is 14 residues. The V end was cut by 5 bases, the J end by 9 bases, with 14 bases between. Germline V gene lookup returns CDR1 SGHTA and CDR2 FQGNSA. The CDR3 loop reads CASSSYPEFSPLHF. The DNA of the CDR3 is TGTGCCAGCAGCAGCTACCCCGAGTTTTCACCCCTCCACTTT.

The chain links TRBV7-2 to TRBJ2-2; D remains ambiguous. This CDR3 is built from 14 residues. The germline V gene encodes CDR1 SGHTA and CDR2 FQGNSA. Trimming took off 1 base at V and 2 bases at J, with 5 bases between the two ends. In DNA, the CDR3 is TGTGCCAGCAGCTTAGTCGGTAACACCGGGGAGCTGTTTTTT. It yields the protein CASSLVGNTGELFF.

The CDR3: CASSSNSGGGVYEQYF. CDR3 in DNA: TGTGCCAGCAGCTCAAATAGCGGGGGGGGAGTCTACGAGCAGTACTTC. The chain links TRBV7-2 to TRBJ2-7, with 11 bases matching TRBD2. In germline, CDR1 is SGHTA, CDR2 FQGNSA. The junction had 8 bases not matched to a gene; V was cut back by 4 bases and J by 3 bases. This CDR3 contains 16 residues.

This chain connects TRBV7-8 to TRBJ2-1; 8 bases agree with TRBD1. Trimming cost V 2 bases and J 8 bases; bases outside gene matches: 20. CDR3 length equals 19 residues. Germline V lookup: CDR1 SGHVS, CDR2 FQNEAQ. The chain's CDR3 is CASSLSLGQGAPGSDEQFF. DNA for the CDR3: TGTGCCAGCAGCTTAAGCCTGGGGCAGGGGGCTCCAGGTAGCGATGAGCAGTTCTTC.

CDR3 DNA sequence: TGTGCCAGCAGCCCGGGACAGGGACGATACGAGCAGTACTTC. Its translation: CASSPGQGRYEQYF. The rearrangement uses TRBV2 and TRBJ2-7; TRBD1 matches at 9 bases. The CDR3 has 14 residues. V shed 6 bases, J shed 4 bases, and the junction held 7 bases outside the gene matches. The germline gives CDR1 SNHLY, CDR2 FYNNEI. The complete variable domain, with remaining parts taken from reference TRBV2 and TRBJ2-7, reads EPEVTQTPSHQVTQMGQEVILRCVPISNHLYFYWYRQILGQKVEFLVSFYNNEISEKSEIFDDQFSVERPDGSNFTLKIRSTKLEDSAMYFCASSPGQGRYEQYFGPGTRLTVT.

The chain carries TRBV19 and TRBJ1-2; the D gene is possibly TRBD1 (6 bases). The germline V and J ends were trimmed by 3 bases and 8 bases, with 13 bases remaining between them. The length of the CDR3 is 13 residues. Germline CDR1 and CDR2: LNHDA and SQIVND (reference sequence). CDR3 protein: CASSMGRQEGYTF. The CDR3 nucleotides read TGTGCCAGTAGTATGGGGCGACAGGAAGGCTACACCTTC. Filled out from reference TRBV19 and TRBJ1-2, the complete variable domain reads DGGITQSPKYLFRKEGQNVTLSCEQNLNHDAMYWYRQDPGQGLRLIYYSQIVNDFQKGDIAEGYSVSREKKESFPLTVTSAQKNPTAFYLCASSMGRQEGYTFGSGTRLTVV.

The CDR3 loop is CASSAAGGPNTQYF. The CDR3 bases are TGTGCCAGCAGTGCGGCGGGAGGGCCGAATACGCAGTATTTT. This sequence joins TRBV6-2 or TRBV6-3 and TRBJ2-3; 9 bases are shared with TRBD2. Trimming removed 5 bases from V and 7 bases from J; junction bases left unmatched: 7. The CDR3 extends over 14 amino acids. From germline, CDR1 is MNHEY and CDR2 SVGEGT.

The gene calls are TRBV12-3 or TRBV12-4 and TRBJ2-5; possibly TRBD2 for D (6 bases). CDR3 length: 13 amino acids. Trimming pared 3 bases from V and 5 bases from J, leaving 10 bases between. This CDR3 is CASSLEGRETQYF. CDR3 DNA sequence: TGTGCCAGCAGTTTGGAGGGGAGGGAGACCCAGTACTTC.

The V and J genes are TRBV6-2 or TRBV6-3 and TRBJ1-5; 9 bases fit TRBD1. This CDR3 has 16 amino acids. V lost 4 bases to trimming and J lost 0 bases; unmatched junction nucleotides: 4. CDR1 MNHEY and CDR2 SVGEGT come from the germline V gene. This CDR3 is CASSSGTGYSNQPQHF. As DNA, the CDR3 is TGTGCCAGCAGTTCCGGGACAGGGTATAGCAATCAGCCCCAGCATTTT.

The CDR3 sequence is CASSAGTRTDTQYF. The CDR3 coding sequence is TGTGCCAGCAGTGCCGGGACTAGAACAGATACGCAGTATTTT. V usage is TRBV27 and J usage is TRBJ2-3; TRBD2 agrees at 8 bases. Germline CDR1 MNHEY, CDR2 SMNVEV (reference sequence). The V gene end was trimmed by 5 bases and the J gene end by 3 bases; junction bases not matched to a gene: 4. The CDR3 runs to 14 residues.

This rearrangement joins TRBV9 to TRBJ2-7; 8 bases are shared with TRBD2. Germline values: CDR1 SGDLS, CDR2 YYNGEE. J lost 7 bases, V lost 4 bases, and 13 bases had no gene match. The CDR3 runs 15 residues. This chain's CDR3 is CASSRVGGRLGEQYF. CDR3 coding DNA: TGTGCCAGCAGCCGGGTGGGCGGGAGGCTGGGAGAGCAGTACTTC.

V and J are TRBV7-9 and TRBJ2-3; the D is unclear. Per the germline V gene, CDR1 is SEHNR and CDR2 is FQNEAQ (reference sequence). The germline V and J ends were trimmed by 6 bases and 0 bases, with 13 bases remaining between them. This CDR3 spans 15 amino acids. CDR3 sequence (DNA): TGTGCCAGCAGTTCTGGAACACAGAGCACAGATACGCAGTATTTT. Amino acids: CASSSGTQSTDTQYF.

This clone was found once. The DNA for the CDR3 is TGTGCCTGGAACCGACTAACCGGCGGGGAGACCCAGTACTTC. It is translated as CAWNRLTGGETQYF. This chain joins TRBV30 and TRBJ2-5, with D possibly being TRBD2 (5 bases). Germline-derived CDR1 and CDR2 are GTSNPN and SVGIG (reference sequence). Deletions cut 4 bases from V and 5 bases from J, with 17 bases between. The CDR3 runs 14 residues.